Presented here are 15 T cell receptor beta chains from one specimen sequenced in a study of synovial regulatory T cells in juvenile arthritis. Only in-frame clones appear in the TCRdb table, and some are missing; sequencing was by immunoSEQ multiplex PCR. The sample totals 9,500 to 10,000 clones. Sample: Treg cells from blood. The subset here: remaining (HLA-DR-negative) circulating blood Treg cells. The receptors originated from a donor younger than 35 with juvenile idiopathic arthritis.

The V gene is TRBV15, the J gene TRBJ2-1; TCRdb designates TRBD1, a call that cannot be tested without DNA. The CDR3 has 16 amino acids. Nucleotide data are not available. Germline V lookup: CDR1 LNHNV, CDR2 YYDKDF (reference sequence). CDR3 sequence: CATSRDAGGSYNEQFF.

The V call is TRBV6-6, the J call TRBJ2-7. The CDR3 extends over 13 amino acids. No DNA sequence was recorded. The V gene's germline CDR1 is MNHNY and CDR2 SVGAGI (reference sequence). The CDR3 is CASSPRAGYEQYF.

The chain couples TRBV18 to TRBJ2-3. The CDR3 is 11 residues long. The entry carries no DNA sequence. Per the germline V gene, CDR1 is KGHSH and CDR2 is LQKENI. CDR3 residues: CASSRADTQYF. Filled out from reference TRBV18 and TRBJ2-3, the complete variable domain reads NAGVMQNPRHLVRRRGQEARLRCSPMKGHSHVYWYRQLPEEGLKFMVYLQKENIIDESGMPKERFSAEFPKEGPSILRIQQVVRGDSAAYFCASSRADTQYFGPGTRLTVL.

The V call is TRBV6-5, the J call TRBJ2-7. Germline V gene lookup returns CDR1 MNHEY and CDR2 SVGAGI. CDR3 size: 16 residues. No DNA is listed. CDR3 region: CASSYSKWGAAYEQYF.

V is TRBV4-1 and J is TRBJ1-5. The CDR3 length is 16 residues. Nucleotide data are not available. Germline V gives CDR1 MGHRA, CDR2 YSYEKL. Here the CDR3 reads CASSQGDSPSNQPQHF.

The rearrangement uses TRBV6-1 and TRBJ1-2. The CDR3 runs to 11 residues. DNA for this receptor is not on file. Germline CDR1 is MNHNS and CDR2 is SASEGT. The chain's CDR3 is CASSGNYGYTF.

The rearrangement joins TRBV6-5 to TRBJ1-6. The germline V gene has CDR1 MNHEY and CDR2 SVGAGI. CDR3 size: 12 residues. Only the protein is on record. The CDR3: CASSYSRSPLHF.

The chain employs TRBV6-6 and TRBJ2-4; as DNA is missing, the TRBD1 call by TCRdb cannot be tested. The CDR3 is made up of 11 amino acids. No DNA is listed. Germline CDR1 is MNHNY and CDR2 is SVGAGI (reference sequence). The CDR3 sequence: CASSTGDIQYF.

This clone is labeled medium-sized based on frequency. The chain joins TRBV5-8 to TRBJ1-3. The CDR3 sequence is 15 residues long. No DNA was logged. The germline CDR1 and CDR2 sequences are SGHTS and YDEGEE. The CDR3 loop is CASSWAGVYGNTIYF.

The chain couples TRBV4-1 to TRBJ1-5; no DNA is available, so the TRBD1 call from TCRdb remains unchecked. Germline V lookup: CDR1 MGHRA, CDR2 YSYEKL. The CDR3 has 18 amino acids. A DNA sequence was not provided. CDR3: CASSQGETGSYSNQPQHF.

The J gene is TRBJ2-7, the V gene TRBV29-1; TCRdb selects TRBD1, and the lack of DNA leaves this call unchecked. The length of the CDR3 is 12 residues. No DNA sequence is on record. Germline CDR1 reads SQVTM; CDR2 reads ANQGSEA. CDR3 sequence reads: CSARVGAYEQYF.

The V gene is TRBV19, the J gene TRBJ1-1. The CDR3 loop spans 11 amino acids. The record lacks a DNA sequence. CDR1 is LNHDA, CDR2 SQIVND, per germline (reference sequence). The CDR3 protein is CASKKNTEAFF.

The chain is built from TRBV19 and TRBJ1-5; without DNA, the TCRdb call of TRBD1 cannot be checked. CDR1 and CDR2 from the germline V gene are LNHDA and SQIVND (reference sequence). This CDR3 spans 15 amino acids. A DNA sequence was not provided. The CDR3: CASSILGQGGQPQHF.

The V call is TRBV4-2, the J call TRBJ1-1. The length of the CDR3 is 15 residues. No DNA appears here. Germline V lookup: CDR1 LGHNA, CDR2 YNFKEQ. The CDR3: CASSQVRGGDTEAFF.

This clone is medium-sized by frequency. This chain links TRBV19 with TRBJ2-6. This CDR3 is built from 16 residues. This entry has no DNA. The germline V gene encodes CDR1 LNHDA and CDR2 SQIVND (reference sequence). The CDR3 here is CASSGPGFGGANVLTF.